The subject of this entry is one T cell receptor (beta chain). The source of the sample is a study of blood T cell repertoires in COVID-19. Study details: Acute and convalescent COVID-19 samples came from the United States, Italy and Spain.

Unmatched junction bases numbered 7, after V lost 2 bases and J lost 2 bases. CDR3 length equals 17 residues. Germline V lookup: CDR1 LNHDA, CDR2 SQIVND (reference sequence). Generated by immunoSEQ multiplex PCR, the TCRdb table keeps only in-frame clones and is missing some. The profile covers roughly 74,000 clones, with just over 85% appearing a single time and less than 2% taken by the ten largest. This TCR derives from a woman aged 80 or over with active or convalescent COVID-19. The chain joins TRBV19 to TRBJ1-4; 8 bases fit TRBD1. Sequenced input: peripheral blood. The CDR3 spells CASSISSAGGTNEKLFF. The CDR3 nucleotides are TGTGCCAGTAGTATATCATCCGCAGGGGGCACTAATGAAAAACTGTTTTTT.